This is a list of T cell receptor beta chains from one sample in a study of cytomegalovirus exposure and HLA in healthy donors. The assay was immunoSEQ multiplex PCR, and TCRdb's table has in-frame clones only and misses some. This table has about 130,000 clones, approximately 80% appearing once. The sample taken for sequencing was PBMCs. These receptors were obtained from a man between 40 and 49 years old in good health and CMV-seronegative. Each CDR3 is given with its conserved first and last residue. The order of the fields is D gene, V gene, J gene, CDR3 protein. A D gene is named only where the DNA matches it firmly.

>TRBD2|TRBV5-4|TRBJ2-3
CASSYGLAGALDTQYF
>-|TRBV27|TRBJ1-5
CASSTGSNQPQHF
>-|TRBV29-1|TRBJ2-7
CSVLEGAYEQYF
>-|TRBV5-1|TRBJ1-3
CASRAGVEWNTIYF
>-|TRBV5-1|TRBJ1-1
CASSGDLGTEAFF
>TRBD1|TRBV19|TRBJ2-1
CASRGGQGASRDEQFF
>TRBD1|TRBV28|TRBJ2-3
CASSLDRDGTDTQYF
>-|TRBV2|TRBJ2-7
CASSPNLGRTTYEQYF
>-|TRBV5-6|TRBJ1-6
CASSPLETVDNSPLHF
>TRBD1|TRBV11-2|TRBJ1-2
CASSLVAQGGYYTF
>TRBD1|TRBV11-2|TRBJ2-7
CASSLIWDSYEQYF
>-|TRBV28|TRBJ1-5
CASSPIGAHQPQHF
>TRBD2|TRBV4-2|TRBJ2-5
CASSQGSGFTSGGMGETQYF
>-|TRBV15|TRBJ1-2
CATSRPGTWGYTF
>-|TRBV7-3|TRBJ2-1
CASSQTRDTLNEQFF
>-|TRBV4-3|TRBJ1-4
CASSAQPDRVEKLFF
>-|TRBV15|TRBJ1-1
CATSRDSGRAYTEAFF
>-|TRBV7-2|TRBJ1-4
CASSPSKGGGIEKLFF
>-|TRBV5-1|TRBJ2-3
CASSSRDTTDTQYF
>-|TRBV7-6|TRBJ2-2
CASSLALPGTGELFF
>TRBD2|TRBV6-4|TRBJ2-1
CASSRSSGVYNEQFF
>TRBD2|TRBV5-4|TRBJ2-3
CASSLGAGGTDAQYF
>TRBD2|TRBV5-1|TRBJ2-3
CASSSGTLAGGTDTQYF
>TRBD1|TRBV11-1|TRBJ2-2
CASSPHRDRDTGELFF
>TRBD1|TRBV11-3|TRBJ2-3
CASSFRDSTQYF
>TRBD1|TRBV12-5|TRBJ2-2
CASGYPGQGNGELFF
>-|TRBV6-6|TRBJ2-3
CASSYYAGVSTDTQYF
>-|TRBV7-3|TRBJ1-2
CASSPRTGSHYGCTF
>TRBD2|TRBV7-3|TRBJ2-2
CASSPRWTSADTGELFF
>TRBD1|TRBV18|TRBJ1-1
CASSTPQGASTEAFF
>-|TRBV19|TRBJ1-3
CASSTGQSRSGNTIYF
>-|TRBV6-5|TRBJ2-1
CASSYSSPEDEQFF
>-|TRBV7-2|TRBJ2-7
CASSYAGEQYF
>TRBD1|TRBV11-2|TRBJ2-5
CASSPRLGQGQETQYF
>-|TRBV6-5|TRBJ1-4
CASSIGGRLSEKLFF
>-|TRBV7-9|TRBJ1-5
CASSLDSGQPQHF
>-|TRBV6-1|TRBJ2-1
CASRMATPGDNEQFF
>TRBD1|TRBV7-9|TRBJ2-7
CASSSGQISYEQYF
>TRBD2|TRBV7-2|TRBJ2-3
CASGLAGGNTDTQYF
>-|TRBV19|TRBJ1-5
CASTPEVVYSNQPQHF
>TRBD1|TRBV10-3|TRBJ2-2
CAIQGGQGASGELFF
>-|TRBV4-3|TRBJ1-5
CASSQDPRPNQPQHF
>-|TRBV5-1|TRBJ2-7
CASSLDPAGYEQYF
>-|TRBV5-4|TRBJ1-1
CASSLGPPHRGTEAFF
>-|TRBV6-5|TRBJ1-5
CASSYSTGNQPQHF
>TRBD2|TRBV7-3|TRBJ2-5
CASSYSGGNQETQYF
>-|TRBV7-9|TRBJ2-7
CASSLPRGGEQYF
>-|TRBV7-2|TRBJ1-1
CASSLETEGAFF
>-|TRBV2|TRBJ1-1
CATKQGVNTEAFF
>TRBD2|TRBV11-2|TRBJ2-1
CASSYATSGNEQFF
>-|TRBV13|TRBJ2-7
CASSPRGTYEQYF
>-|TRBV29-1|TRBJ1-2
CSARTFGGYTF
>-|TRBV7-2|TRBJ2-3
CASSSQGPDTQYF
>TRBD1|TRBV30|TRBJ1-2
CAWSPRGQDVYGYTF
>-|TRBV7-9|TRBJ2-7
CASSLRASGLSDEQYF
>-|TRBV19|TRBJ1-5
CASSTRSQPQHF
>TRBD2|TRBV15|TRBJ2-5
CATSGESGGRSQYF
>-|TRBV7-8|TRBJ2-5
CASSIRLSRDNTIQETQYF
>-|TRBV5-1|TRBJ2-7
CASSFQQGYEQYF